This T cell receptor beta chain came from a study of human T cells and chemical hapten exposure. Study as a whole: Small differences in pooled library volume mainly drove the variation in TCR yields per sample.

Via MiXCR, TCRdb re-called the RACE reads, giving one row per CDR3 protein. The profile shows fewer than 100,000 distinct CDR3 sequences, 10% to 15% of them singletons. Study findings and constraints: Sensitizing to DPC left TCRs with a frequency above 1 in 1000 unaltered.

This CDR3 comprises 15 residues. Germline-derived CDR1 and CDR2 are LGHDT and YNNKEL (reference sequence). The V segment lost 0 bases and the J segment 4 bases; nucleotides outside the gene matches: 1. Time point noted: patch test 1, 2 weeks after DPC sensitization. As to treatment: therapeutic diphenylcyclopropenone sensitization with weekly scalp DPC. With respect to this clonotype: Its antigen is still unknown.

The source of this sequence is a woman aged 60 to 75 with alopecia areata. Some clones in this sample may be carry-over from other donors' samples. The starting material was whole blood, obtained in connection with sensitization to the hapten diphenylcyclopropenone (DPC). V gene TRBV3-1 combines with J gene TRBJ1-5, with 9 bases fitting TRBD1. The CDR3 coding sequence is TGTGCCAGCAGCCAAGATGGGACAGGGAATCAGCCCCAGCATTTT. This encodes CASSQDGTGNQPQHF.